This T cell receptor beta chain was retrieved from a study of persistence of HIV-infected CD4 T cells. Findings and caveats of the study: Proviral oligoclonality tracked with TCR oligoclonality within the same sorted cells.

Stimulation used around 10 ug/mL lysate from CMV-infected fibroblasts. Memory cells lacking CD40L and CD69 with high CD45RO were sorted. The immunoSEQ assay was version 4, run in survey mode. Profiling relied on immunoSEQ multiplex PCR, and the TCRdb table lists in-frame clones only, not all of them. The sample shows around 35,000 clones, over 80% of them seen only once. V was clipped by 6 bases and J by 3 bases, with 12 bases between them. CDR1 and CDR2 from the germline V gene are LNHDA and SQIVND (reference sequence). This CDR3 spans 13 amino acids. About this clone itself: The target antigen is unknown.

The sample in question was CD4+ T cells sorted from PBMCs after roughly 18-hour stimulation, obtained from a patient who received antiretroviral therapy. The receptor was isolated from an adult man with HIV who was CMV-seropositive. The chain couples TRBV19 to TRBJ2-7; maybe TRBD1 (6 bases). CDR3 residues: CASRPTDSYEQYF. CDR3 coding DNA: TGTGCCAGTAGACCGACGGACAGCTACGAGCAGTACTTC.